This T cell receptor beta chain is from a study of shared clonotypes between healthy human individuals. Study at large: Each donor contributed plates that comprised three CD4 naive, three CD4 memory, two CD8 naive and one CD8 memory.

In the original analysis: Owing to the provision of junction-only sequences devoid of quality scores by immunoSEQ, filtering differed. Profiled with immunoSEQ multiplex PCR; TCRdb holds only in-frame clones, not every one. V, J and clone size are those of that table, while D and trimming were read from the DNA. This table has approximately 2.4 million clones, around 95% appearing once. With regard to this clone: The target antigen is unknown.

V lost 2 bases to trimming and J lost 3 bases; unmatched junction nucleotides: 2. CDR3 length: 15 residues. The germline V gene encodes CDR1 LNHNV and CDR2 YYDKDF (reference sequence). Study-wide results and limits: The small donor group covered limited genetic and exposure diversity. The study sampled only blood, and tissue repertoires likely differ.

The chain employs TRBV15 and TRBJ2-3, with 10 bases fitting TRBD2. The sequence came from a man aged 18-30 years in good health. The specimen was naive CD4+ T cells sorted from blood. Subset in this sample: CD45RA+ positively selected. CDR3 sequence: CATSRPSGGTDTQYF. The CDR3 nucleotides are TGTGCCACCAGCAGACCTAGCGGGGGAACAGATACGCAGTATTTT.